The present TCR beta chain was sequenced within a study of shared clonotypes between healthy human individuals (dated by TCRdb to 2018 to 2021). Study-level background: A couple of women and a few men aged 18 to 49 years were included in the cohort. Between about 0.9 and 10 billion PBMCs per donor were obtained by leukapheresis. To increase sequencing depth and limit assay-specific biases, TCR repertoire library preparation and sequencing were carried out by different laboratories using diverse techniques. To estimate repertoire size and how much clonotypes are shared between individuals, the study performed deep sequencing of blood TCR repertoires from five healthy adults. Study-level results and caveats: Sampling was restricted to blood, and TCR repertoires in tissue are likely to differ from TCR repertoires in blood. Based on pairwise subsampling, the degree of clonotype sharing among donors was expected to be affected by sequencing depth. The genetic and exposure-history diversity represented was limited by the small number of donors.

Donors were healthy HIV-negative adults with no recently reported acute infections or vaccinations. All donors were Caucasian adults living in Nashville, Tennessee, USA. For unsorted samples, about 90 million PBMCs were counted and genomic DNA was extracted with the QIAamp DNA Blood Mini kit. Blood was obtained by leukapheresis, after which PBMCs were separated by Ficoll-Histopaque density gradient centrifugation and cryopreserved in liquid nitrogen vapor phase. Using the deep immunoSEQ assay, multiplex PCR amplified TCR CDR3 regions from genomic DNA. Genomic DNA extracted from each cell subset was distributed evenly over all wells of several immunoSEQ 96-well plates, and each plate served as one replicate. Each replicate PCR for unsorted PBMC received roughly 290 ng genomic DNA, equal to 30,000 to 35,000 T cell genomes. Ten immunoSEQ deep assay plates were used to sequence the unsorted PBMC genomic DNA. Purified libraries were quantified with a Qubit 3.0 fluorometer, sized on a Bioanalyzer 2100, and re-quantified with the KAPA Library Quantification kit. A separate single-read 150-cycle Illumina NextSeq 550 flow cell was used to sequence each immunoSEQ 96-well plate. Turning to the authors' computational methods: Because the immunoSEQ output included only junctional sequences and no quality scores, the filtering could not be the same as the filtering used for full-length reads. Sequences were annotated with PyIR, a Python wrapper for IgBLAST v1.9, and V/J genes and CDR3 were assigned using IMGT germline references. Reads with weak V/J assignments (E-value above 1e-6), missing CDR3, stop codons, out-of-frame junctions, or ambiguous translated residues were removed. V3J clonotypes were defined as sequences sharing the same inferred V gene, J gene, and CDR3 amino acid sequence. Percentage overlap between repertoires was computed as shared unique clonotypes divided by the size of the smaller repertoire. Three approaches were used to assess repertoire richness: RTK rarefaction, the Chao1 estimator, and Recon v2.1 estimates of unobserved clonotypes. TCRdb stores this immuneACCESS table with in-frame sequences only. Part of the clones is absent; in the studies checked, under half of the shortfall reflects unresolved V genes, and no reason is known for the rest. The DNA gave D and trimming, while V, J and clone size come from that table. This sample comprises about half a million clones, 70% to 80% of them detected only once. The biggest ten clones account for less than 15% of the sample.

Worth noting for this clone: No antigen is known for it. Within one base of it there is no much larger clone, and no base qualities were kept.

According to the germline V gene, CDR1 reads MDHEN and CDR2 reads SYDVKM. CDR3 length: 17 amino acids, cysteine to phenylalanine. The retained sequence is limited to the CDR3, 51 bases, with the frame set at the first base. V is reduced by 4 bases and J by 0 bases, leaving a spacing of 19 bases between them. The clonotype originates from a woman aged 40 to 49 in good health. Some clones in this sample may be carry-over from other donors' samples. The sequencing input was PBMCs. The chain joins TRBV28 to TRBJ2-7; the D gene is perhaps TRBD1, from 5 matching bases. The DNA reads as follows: TGTGCCAGCAGTTCCCAGGGTGGGGTGAGCGTCTCCTACGAGCAGTACTTC. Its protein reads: CASSSQGGVSVSYEQYF.